This is a list of T cell receptor beta chains from one sample in a study of shared clonotypes between healthy human individuals. Method: immunoSEQ multiplex PCR; TCRdb's copy keeps in-frame clones and lacks some. In the table there are roughly 500,000 clones, 95% to 96% of which are singletons. The sample was naive CD4+ T cells sorted from blood. The receptors were sampled from a woman aged 25-40 years in good health. CDR3s include the opening cysteine and the closing phenylalanine or tryptophan. The D gene is left open where the match is weak.

cdr3_nt,cdr3_aa,v_call,j_call,d_call
TGTGCCAGCAGTTTATCTCGGACTGAGTACAATGAGCAGTTCTTC,CASSLSRTEYNEQFF,TRBV27,TRBJ2-1,-
TGTGCCAGCAGGAACGACCCCCCTTGGGGACAGGTCTCCTACGAGCAGTACTTC,CASRNDPPWGQVSYEQYF,TRBV11-2,TRBJ2-7,TRBD1
TGTGCCAGCAGCCCTGGACAGCATTGGAACACTGAAGCTTTCTTT,CASSPGQHWNTEAFF,TRBV7-9,TRBJ1-1,-
TGTGCCAGCTCTAAAAGGGCATCCTCCTACGAGCAGTACTTC,CASSKRASSYEQYF,TRBV28,TRBJ2-7,-
TGTGCCAGCAGGCTCACAGGTTTAAACACTGAAGCTTTCTTT,CASRLTGLNTEAFF,TRBV27,TRBJ1-1,-
TGTGCCAGCAGTTTCTCCCAGTACGCTGAAGCTTTCTTT,CASSFSQYAEAFF,TRBV28,TRBJ1-1,-
TGTGCCAGCAGCACCGACGGCCTCAACTCCTACGAGCAGTACTTC,CASSTDGLNSYEQYF,TRBV7-2,TRBJ2-7,-
TGCGCCAGCAGTGAGAGTCAGGCTAAGACCCACAATGAGCAGTTCTTC,CASSESQAKTHNEQFF,TRBV10-1,TRBJ2-1,-
TGCGCCAGCAGCATAACCGGACAGGCAGCGAACACCGGGGAGCTGTTTTTT,CASSITGQAANTGELFF,TRBV10-1,TRBJ2-2,TRBD1
TGCGCCAGCAGCTTAGAGGGTAATGGGTACGAGCAGTACTTC,CASSLEGNGYEQYF,TRBV5-1,TRBJ2-7,-
TGTGCCAGCAGTGAAACAGCCTACGAGCAGTACTTC,CASSETAYEQYF,TRBV2,TRBJ2-7,-
TGTGCCAGCAGTTTTGGACTAGCGGGAGAAATATACGAGCAGTACTTC,CASSFGLAGEIYEQYF,TRBV28,TRBJ2-7,TRBD2
TGTGCCAGCAGCTTATGGTCTAGCGGTCACAATGAGCAGTTCTTC,CASSLWSSGHNEQFF,TRBV5-6,TRBJ2-1,TRBD2